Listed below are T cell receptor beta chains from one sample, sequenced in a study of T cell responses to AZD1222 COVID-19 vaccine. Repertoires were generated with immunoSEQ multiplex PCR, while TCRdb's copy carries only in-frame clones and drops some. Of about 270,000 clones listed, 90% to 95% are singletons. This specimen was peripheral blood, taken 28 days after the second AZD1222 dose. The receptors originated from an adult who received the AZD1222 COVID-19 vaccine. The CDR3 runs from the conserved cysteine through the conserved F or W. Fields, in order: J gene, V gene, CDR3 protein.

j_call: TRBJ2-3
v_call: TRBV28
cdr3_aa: CATYVGLGDTQYF

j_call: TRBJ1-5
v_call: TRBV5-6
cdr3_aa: CASSLSRAGRRHQPQHF

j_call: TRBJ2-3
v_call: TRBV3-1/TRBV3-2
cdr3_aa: CASSPTAGRHATDTQYF

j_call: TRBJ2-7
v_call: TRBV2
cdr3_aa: CASSEGRSSYEQYF

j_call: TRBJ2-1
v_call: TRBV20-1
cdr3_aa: CSARQSNEQFF

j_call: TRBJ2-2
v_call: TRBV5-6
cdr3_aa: CASSLETGGYEELFF

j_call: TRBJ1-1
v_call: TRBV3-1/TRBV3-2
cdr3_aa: CASSQEAGGTEAFF

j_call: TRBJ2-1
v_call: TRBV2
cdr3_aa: CASDRGGYNEQFF

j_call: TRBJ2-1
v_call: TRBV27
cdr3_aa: CASSKPGTGRDEQFF

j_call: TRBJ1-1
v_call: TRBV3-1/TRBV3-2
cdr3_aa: CASSQTVSGGTEAFF

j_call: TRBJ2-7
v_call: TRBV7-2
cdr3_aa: CASSREGAGEQYF

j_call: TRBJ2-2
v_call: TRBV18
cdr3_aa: CASSPRGLAANTGELFF

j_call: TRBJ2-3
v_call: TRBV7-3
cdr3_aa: CASSLSGGAGDTQYF

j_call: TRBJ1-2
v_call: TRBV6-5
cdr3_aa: CASRESSHYGYTF

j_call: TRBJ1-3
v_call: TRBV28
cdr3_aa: CASSPTGGSGNTIYF

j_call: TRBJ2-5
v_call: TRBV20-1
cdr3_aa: CSTSWETQYF

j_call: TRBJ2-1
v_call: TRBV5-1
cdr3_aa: CASSQAGSDNEQFF

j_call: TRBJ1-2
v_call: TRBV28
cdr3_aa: CASSLTDYYGYTF

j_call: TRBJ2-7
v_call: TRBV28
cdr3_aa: CASTTPRETSYEQYF

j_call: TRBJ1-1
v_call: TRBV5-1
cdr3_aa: CASRVTASNTEAFF

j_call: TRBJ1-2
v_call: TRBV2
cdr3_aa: CASTPGQVSYGYTF

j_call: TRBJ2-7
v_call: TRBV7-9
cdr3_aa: CASSSWDTNSYEQYF

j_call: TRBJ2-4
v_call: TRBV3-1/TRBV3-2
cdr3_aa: CASKRTGTNIQYF

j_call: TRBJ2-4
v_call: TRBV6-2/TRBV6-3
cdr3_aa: CASSPTSGGAAVKNIQYF

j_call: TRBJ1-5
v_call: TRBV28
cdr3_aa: CASNPTNQPQHF

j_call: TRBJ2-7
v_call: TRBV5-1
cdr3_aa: CASSLTTSGSGGEYF

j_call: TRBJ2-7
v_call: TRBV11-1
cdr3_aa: CASSFSSYEQYF

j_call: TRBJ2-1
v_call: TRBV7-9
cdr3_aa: CASRTGTSGWSSYNEQFF

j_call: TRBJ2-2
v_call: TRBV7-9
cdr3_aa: CASSDGQGNTGELFF

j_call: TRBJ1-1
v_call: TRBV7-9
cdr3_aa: CASSFKGRDTEAFF

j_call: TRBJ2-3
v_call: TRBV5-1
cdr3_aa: CASSLAVGGTDTQYF

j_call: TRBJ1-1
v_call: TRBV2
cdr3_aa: CASTPGEGFSFF

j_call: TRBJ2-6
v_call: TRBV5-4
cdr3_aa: CASSLDTSAAGANVLTF

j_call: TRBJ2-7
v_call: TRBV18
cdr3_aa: CASSPGTGGMEGVSYEQYF

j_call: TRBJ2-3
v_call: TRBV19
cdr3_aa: CASSITSGGHTDTQYF

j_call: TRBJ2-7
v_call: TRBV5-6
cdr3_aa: CASSFGPGVEEQYF

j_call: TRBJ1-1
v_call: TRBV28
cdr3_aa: CASSLVGRGTEAFF

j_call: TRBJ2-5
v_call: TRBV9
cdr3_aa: CASSLTPGAGQETQYF

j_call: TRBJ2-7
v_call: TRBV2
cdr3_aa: CASSEGTGSSYEQYF

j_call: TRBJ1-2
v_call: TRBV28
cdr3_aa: CASSSGTYGYTF

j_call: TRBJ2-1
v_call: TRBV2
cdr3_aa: CASSLQGVSYNEQFF

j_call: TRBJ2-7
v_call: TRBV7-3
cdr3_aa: CASSLGTGGEQYF

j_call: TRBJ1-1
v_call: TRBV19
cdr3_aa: CASSIGDRPGNTEAFF

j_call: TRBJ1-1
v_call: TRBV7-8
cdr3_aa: CASSSGLNTEAFF

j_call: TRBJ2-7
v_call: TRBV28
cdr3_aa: CASRPLGQGPYEQYF

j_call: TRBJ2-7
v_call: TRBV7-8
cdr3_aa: CASSLGGTGIIGEQYF

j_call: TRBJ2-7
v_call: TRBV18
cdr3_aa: CASSPPKGSSEQYF

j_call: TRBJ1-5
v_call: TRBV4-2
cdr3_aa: CASSQDGTGGIQPQHF

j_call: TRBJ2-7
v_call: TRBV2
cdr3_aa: CASSNGQGVLYEQYF